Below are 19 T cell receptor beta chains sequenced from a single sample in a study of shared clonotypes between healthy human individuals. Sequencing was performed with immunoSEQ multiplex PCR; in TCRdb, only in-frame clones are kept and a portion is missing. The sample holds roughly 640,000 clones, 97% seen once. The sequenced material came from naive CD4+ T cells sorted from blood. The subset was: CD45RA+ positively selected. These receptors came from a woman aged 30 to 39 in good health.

The CDR3 sequence: CAISESSDWAKNIQYF. Here the CDR3 DNA reads TGTGCCATCAGTGAGTCTAGTGACTGGGCCAAAAACATTCAGTACTTC. The J gene is TRBJ2-4, the V gene TRBV10-3; the D is unclear. The CDR3 has 16 residues. V shed 0 bases and J shed 1 base, with 10 bases lying between them. Germline values: CDR1 ENHRY, CDR2 SYGVKD.

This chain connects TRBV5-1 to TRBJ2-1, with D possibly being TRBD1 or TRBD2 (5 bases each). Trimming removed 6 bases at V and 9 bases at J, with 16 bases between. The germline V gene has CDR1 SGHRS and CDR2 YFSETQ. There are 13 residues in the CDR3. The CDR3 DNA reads TGCGCCAGCACAGGCAGGGATGCGGGTGAGCAGTTCTTC. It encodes CASTGRDAGEQFF.

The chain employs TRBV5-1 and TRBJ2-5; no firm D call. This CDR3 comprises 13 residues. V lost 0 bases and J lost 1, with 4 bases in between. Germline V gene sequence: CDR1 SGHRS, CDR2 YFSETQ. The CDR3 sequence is CASSLAFQETQYF. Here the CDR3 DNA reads TGCGCCAGCAGCTTGGCGTTCCAAGAGACCCAGTACTTC.

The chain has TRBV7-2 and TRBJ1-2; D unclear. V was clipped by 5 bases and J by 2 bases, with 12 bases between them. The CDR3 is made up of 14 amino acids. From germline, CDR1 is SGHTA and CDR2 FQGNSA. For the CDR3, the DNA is TGTGCCAGCAGCACTCAACAGATCAACTATGGCTACACCTTC. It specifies CASSTQQINYGYTF. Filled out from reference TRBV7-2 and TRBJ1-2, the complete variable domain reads GAGVSQSPSNKVTEKGKDVELRCDPISGHTALYWYRQSLGQGLEFLIYFQGNSAPDKSGLPSDRFSAERTGGSVSTLTIQRTQQEDSAVYLCASSTQQINYGYTFGSGTRLTVV.

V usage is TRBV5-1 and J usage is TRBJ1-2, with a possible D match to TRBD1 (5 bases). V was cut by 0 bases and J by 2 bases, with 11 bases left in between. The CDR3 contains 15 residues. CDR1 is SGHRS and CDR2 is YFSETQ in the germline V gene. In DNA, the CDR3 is TGCGCCAGCAGCTTGGGTTCGACAGAAAACTATGGCTACACCTTC. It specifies CASSLGSTENYGYTF.

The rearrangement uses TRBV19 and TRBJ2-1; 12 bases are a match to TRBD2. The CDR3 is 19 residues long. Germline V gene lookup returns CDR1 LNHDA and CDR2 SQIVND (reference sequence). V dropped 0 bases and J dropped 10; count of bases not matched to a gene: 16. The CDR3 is CASSIDPWASSGRGSEQFF. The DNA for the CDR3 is TGTGCCAGTAGTATAGATCCCTGGGCGTCTAGCGGGAGGGGGAGCGAGCAGTTCTTC.

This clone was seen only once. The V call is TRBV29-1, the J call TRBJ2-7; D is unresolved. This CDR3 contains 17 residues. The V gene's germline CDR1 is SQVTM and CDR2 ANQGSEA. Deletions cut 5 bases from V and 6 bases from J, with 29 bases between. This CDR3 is CSVFLPRAASDLIEQYF. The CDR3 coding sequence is TGCAGCGTTTTCTTGCCCCGGGCCGCCTCGGACCTGATCGAGCAGTACTTC.

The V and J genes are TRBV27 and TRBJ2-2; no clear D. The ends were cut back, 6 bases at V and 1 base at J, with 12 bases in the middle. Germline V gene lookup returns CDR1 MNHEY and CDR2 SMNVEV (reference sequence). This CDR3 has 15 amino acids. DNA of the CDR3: TGTGCCAGCAGCCAAATTAGTTTGAACACCGGGGAGCTGTTTTTT. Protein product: CASSQISLNTGELFF.

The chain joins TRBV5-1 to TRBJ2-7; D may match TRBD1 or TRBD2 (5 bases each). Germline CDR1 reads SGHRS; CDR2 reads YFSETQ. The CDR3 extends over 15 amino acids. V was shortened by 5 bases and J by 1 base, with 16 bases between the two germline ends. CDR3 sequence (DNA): TGCGCCAGCAGGCCGGGACCGCAGCAGTCCTACGAGCAGTACTTC. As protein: CASRPGPQQSYEQYF.

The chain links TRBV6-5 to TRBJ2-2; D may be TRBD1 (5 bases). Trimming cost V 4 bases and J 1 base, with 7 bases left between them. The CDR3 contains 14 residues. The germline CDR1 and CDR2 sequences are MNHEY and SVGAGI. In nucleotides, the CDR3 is TGTGCCAGCAGTTTTACAGGGAACACCGGGGAGCTGTTTTTT. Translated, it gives CASSFTGNTGELFF.

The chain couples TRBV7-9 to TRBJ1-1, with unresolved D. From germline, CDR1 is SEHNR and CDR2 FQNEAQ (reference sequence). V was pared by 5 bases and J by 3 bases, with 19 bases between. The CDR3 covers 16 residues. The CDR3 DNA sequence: TGTGCCAGCAGCCCACTTGGCCCATTTATGGACACTGAAGCTTTCTTT. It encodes CASSPLGPFMDTEAFF.

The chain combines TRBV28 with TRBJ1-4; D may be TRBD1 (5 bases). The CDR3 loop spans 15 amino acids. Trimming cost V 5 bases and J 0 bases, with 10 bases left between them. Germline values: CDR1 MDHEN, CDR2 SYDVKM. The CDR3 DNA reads TGTGCCAGCAGTCGCTCAGGGACAACTAATGAAAAACTGTTTTTT. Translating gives CASSRSGTTNEKLFF. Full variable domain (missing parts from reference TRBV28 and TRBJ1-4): DVKVTQSSRYLVKRTGEKVFLECVQDMDHENMFWYRQDPGLGLRLIYFSYDVKMKEKGDIPEGYSVSREKKERFSLILESASTNQTSMYLCASSRSGTTNEKLFFGSGTQLSVL.

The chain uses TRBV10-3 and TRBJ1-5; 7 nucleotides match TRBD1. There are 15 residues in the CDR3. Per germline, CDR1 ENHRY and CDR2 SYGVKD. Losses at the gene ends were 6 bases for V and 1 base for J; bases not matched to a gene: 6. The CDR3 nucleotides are TGTGCCATCAGCCTTGACAGGGCGAGCAATCAGCCCCAGCATTTT. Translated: CAISLDRASNQPQHF.

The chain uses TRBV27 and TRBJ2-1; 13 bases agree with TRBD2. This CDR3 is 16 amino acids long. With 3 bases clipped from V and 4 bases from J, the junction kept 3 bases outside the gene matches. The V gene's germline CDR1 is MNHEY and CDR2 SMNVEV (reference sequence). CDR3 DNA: TGTGCCAGCAGTTTCGGGGGACTAGCGGGATACAATGAGCAGTTCTTC. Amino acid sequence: CASSFGGLAGYNEQFF.

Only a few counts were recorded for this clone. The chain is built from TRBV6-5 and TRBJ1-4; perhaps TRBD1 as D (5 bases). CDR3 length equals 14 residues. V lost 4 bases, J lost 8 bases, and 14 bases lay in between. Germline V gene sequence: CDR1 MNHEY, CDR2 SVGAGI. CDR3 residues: CASSFRANKEKLFF. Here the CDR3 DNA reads TGTGCCAGCAGTTTCAGGGCGAATAAGGAAAAACTGTTTTTT.

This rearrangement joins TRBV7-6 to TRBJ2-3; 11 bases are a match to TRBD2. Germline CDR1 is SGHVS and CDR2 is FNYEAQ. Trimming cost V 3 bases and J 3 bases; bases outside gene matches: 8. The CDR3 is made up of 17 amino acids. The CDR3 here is CASSFTSGSTATDTQYF. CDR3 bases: TGTGCCAGCAGCTTCACTAGCGGGAGTACGGCGACAGATACGCAGTATTTT.

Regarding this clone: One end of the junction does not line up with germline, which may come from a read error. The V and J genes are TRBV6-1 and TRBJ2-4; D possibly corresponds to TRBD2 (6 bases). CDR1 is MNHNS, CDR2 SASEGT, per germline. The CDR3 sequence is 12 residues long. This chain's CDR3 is CASTSWAGRMDF. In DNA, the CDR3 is TGTGCCAGCACATCTTGGGCGGGGCGGATGGACTTC.

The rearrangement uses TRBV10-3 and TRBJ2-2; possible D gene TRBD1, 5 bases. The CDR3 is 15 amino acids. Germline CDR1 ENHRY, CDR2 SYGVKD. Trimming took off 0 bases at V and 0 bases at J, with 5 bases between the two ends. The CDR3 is CAISESGANTGELFF. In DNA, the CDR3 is TGTGCCATCAGTGAGTCAGGGGCGAACACCGGGGAGCTGTTTTTT.

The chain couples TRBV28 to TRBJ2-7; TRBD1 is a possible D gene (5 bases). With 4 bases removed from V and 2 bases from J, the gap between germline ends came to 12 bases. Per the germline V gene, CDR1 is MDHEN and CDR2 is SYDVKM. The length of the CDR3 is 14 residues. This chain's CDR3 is CASSSDGHTYEQYF. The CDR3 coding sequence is TGTGCCAGCAGTTCGGACGGACACACCTACGAGCAGTACTTC.